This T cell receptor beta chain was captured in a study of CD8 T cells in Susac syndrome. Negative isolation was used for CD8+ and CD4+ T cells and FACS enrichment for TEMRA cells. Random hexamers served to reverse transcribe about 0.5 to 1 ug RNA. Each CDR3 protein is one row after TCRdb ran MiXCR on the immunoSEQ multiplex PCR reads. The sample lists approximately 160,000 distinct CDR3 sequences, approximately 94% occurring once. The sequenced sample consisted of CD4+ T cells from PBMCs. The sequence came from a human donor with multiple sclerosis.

The CDR3 region is CASRLLRGNTEAFF. The CDR3, as DNA: TGTGCCAGCAGGCTACTTAGGGGTAACACTGAAGCTTTCTTT. This chain joins TRBV12-3 or TRBV12-4 and TRBJ1-1; D perhaps matches TRBD1 (5 bases). The CDR3 has 14 amino acids. The V end lost 6 bases, the J end lost 2 bases, and 13 bases lay between the germline ends.